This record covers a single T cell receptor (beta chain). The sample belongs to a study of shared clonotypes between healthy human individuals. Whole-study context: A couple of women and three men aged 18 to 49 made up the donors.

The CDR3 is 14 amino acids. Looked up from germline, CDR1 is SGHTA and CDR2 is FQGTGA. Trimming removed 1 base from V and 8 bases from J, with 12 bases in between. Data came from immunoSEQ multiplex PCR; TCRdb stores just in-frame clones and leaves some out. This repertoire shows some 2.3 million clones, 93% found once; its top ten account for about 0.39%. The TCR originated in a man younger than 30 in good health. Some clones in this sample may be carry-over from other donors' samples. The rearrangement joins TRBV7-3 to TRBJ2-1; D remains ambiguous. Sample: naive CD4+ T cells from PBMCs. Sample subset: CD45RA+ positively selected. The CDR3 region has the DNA TGTGCCAGCAGCTTAATCGGGTCCCCCGATGAGCAGTTCTTC. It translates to CASSLIGSPDEQFF.